Below, 27 T cell receptor beta chains from the same sample are listed, as sequenced in a study of cytomegalovirus exposure and HLA in healthy donors. PCR was performed using 60 Vbeta and 13 Jbeta primers. Data came from immunoSEQ multiplex PCR; TCRdb stores just in-frame clones and leaves some out. The sample has about 140,000 clones; roughly 80% are singletons. The sequencing input was PBMCs. The receptors derive from a male donor in good health and CMV-seronegative.

On this clone: Additional DNA sequences in this sample encode the identical CDR3. The rearrangement links TRBV30 to TRBJ1-1; 7 bases are a match to TRBD1. CDR3 length: 15 amino acids. V gave up 4 bases and J gave up 2 bases; unmatched junction bases: 10. CDR1 GTSNPN and CDR2 SVGIG come from the germline V gene (reference sequence). The CDR3 reads CAWTPGQTLNTEAFF. The DNA of the CDR3 is TGTGCCTGGACACCGGGACAGACCCTTAACACTGAAGCTTTCTTT.

The genes are TRBV6-5 and TRBJ2-7, with 8 bases identical to TRBD1. CDR1 and CDR2 from the germline V gene are MNHEY and SVGAGI. The V gene end was trimmed by 7 bases and the J gene end by 7 bases; junction bases not matched to a gene: 9. The CDR3 consists of 13 residues. The CDR3 coding sequence is TGTGCCAGCACCCGTACAGGGGGTCAAGAGCAGTACTTC. Translated: CASTRTGGQEQYF.

The chain combines TRBV9 with TRBJ2-3; 7 bases match TRBD1. Germline V gene lookup returns CDR1 SGDLS and CDR2 YYNGEE. This CDR3 has 15 amino acids. Trimming cost V 4 bases and J 1 base; bases outside gene matches: 6. The chain's CDR3 is CASSPRQGGTDTQYF. The CDR3 DNA reads TGTGCCAGCAGCCCCCGACAGGGCGGCACAGATACGCAGTATTTT. Together with reference TRBV9 and TRBJ2-3, the CDR3 gives the full variable domain: DSGVTQTPKHLITATGQRVTLRCSPRSGDLSVYWYQQSLDQGLQFLIQYYNGEERAKGNILERFSAQQFPDLHSELNLSSLELGDSALYFCASSPRQGGTDTQYFGPGTRLTVL.

The rearrangement uses TRBV7-9 and TRBJ1-2; possibly TRBD1 for D (6 bases). CDR1 SEHNR and CDR2 FQNEAQ come from the germline V gene (reference sequence). This CDR3 region has 14 residues. V was trimmed by 5 bases and J by 2 bases, leaving 12 bases between them. For the CDR3, the DNA is TGTGCCAGCAGCCCGCCCGACAGGAACTATGGCTACACCTTC. As protein: CASSPPDRNYGYTF.

Regarding this clone: At one end the junction does not follow the germline gene, possibly because of a read error. The gene calls are TRBV7-9 and TRBJ1-2; D is uncertain. Germline V gene data show CDR1 as SEHNR and CDR2 as FQNEAQ (reference sequence). This CDR3 contains 15 residues. The CDR3, as DNA: TGTTCCAGCAGCCCCACGAGGGCCCCTTCCTATGGCTACACCTTC. This translates into CSSSPTRAPSYGYTF.

The CDR3 spells CAWSRAGGDTQYF. The CDR3 nucleotides read TGTGCCTGGAGTAGGGCGGGGGGAGATACGCAGTATTTT. The rearrangement links TRBV30 to TRBJ2-3; 8 bases match TRBD2. Germline lookup yields CDR1 GTSNPN and CDR2 SVGIG (reference sequence). CDR3 size: 13 residues. V was clipped by 2 bases and J by 5 bases; unmatched bases: 3.

V gene TRBV13 combines with J gene TRBJ2-3, with D possibly TRBD2 on 6 matching bases. The length of the CDR3 is 15 residues. CDR1 is PRHDT, CDR2 FYEKMQ, per germline (reference sequence). The V gene lost 3 bases and the J gene lost 6 bases, with 16 bases spanning the gap. CDR3 sequence (DNA): TGTGCCAGCAGCTTCCTGGGGGGACTCCCGGATACGCAGTATTTT. It codes for CASSFLGGLPDTQYF.

The chain employs TRBV29-1 and TRBJ1-1, with 9 bases aligning to TRBD1. Germline V gene lookup returns CDR1 SQVTM and CDR2 ANQGSEA. V lost 5 bases to trimming and J lost 5 bases; unmatched junction nucleotides: 6. The CDR3 is 13 residues long. The CDR3 nucleotides are TGCAGCGTTACAAACAGGGGGCTTACTGAAGCTTTCTTT. This gives the protein CSVTNRGLTEAFF. The full variable domain, in which reference TRBV29-1 and TRBJ1-1 provide the parts outside the CDR3, is SAVISQKPSRDICQRGTSLTIQCQVDSQVTMMFWYRQQPGQSLTLIATANQGSEATYESGFVIDKFPISRPNLTFSTLTVSNMSPEDSSIYLCSVTNRGLTEAFFGQGTRLTVV.

The chain has TRBV11-2 and TRBJ1-4, with TRBD1 matching over 8 bases. This CDR3 comprises 16 residues. Per the germline V gene, CDR1 is SGHAT and CDR2 is FQNNGV. V lost 0 bases to trimming and J lost 8 bases; unmatched junction nucleotides: 8. CDR3 sequence (DNA): TGTGCCAGCAGCTTAGATCGTGACAGGGGAGGAGAAAAACTGTTTTTT. Amino acids: CASSLDRDRGGEKLFF.

This sequence joins TRBV6-1 and TRBJ1-2; D is uncertain. Trimming removed 1 base from V and 7 bases from J, with 10 bases in between. This CDR3 region has 13 residues. CDR1 is MNHNS and CDR2 is SASEGT in the germline V gene. Written as DNA, the CDR3 is TGTGCCAGCAGTGAAGTGGAGAACGGTGGCTACACCTTC. Translated: CASSEVENGGYTF.

The rearrangement joins TRBV5-1 to TRBJ1-1; D may be TRBD1 (6 bases). Germline V gives CDR1 SGHRS, CDR2 YFSETQ. The CDR3 covers 14 residues. V lost 0 bases, J lost 5 bases, and 11 bases lay in between. CDR3 loop: CASSLEGGGTEAFF. DNA for the CDR3: TGCGCCAGCAGCTTGGAGGGGGGGGGAACTGAAGCTTTCTTT. The whole variable domain, remainder taken from reference TRBV5-1 and TRBJ1-1, is KAGVTQTPRYLIKTRGQQVTLSCSPISGHRSVSWYQQTPGQGLQFLFEYFSETQRNKGNFPGRFSGRQFSNSRSEMNVSTLELGDSALYLCASSLEGGGTEAFFGQGTRLTVV.

The V and J genes are TRBV2 and TRBJ2-3; 8 bases map to TRBD1. Trimming cost V 3 bases and J 2 bases; bases outside gene matches: 7. This CDR3 region has 16 residues. The V gene's germline CDR1 is SNHLY and CDR2 FYNNEI. The CDR3 DNA is TGTGCCAGCAGTGACGGGACAGGATCATCCACAGATACGCAGTATTTT. This translates into CASSDGTGSSTDTQYF.

The chain recombines TRBV19 with TRBJ1-1; the D is unclear. Per germline, CDR1 LNHDA and CDR2 SQIVND (reference sequence). V lost 7 bases and J lost 2, with 8 bases in between. This CDR3 is built from 12 residues. The CDR3 sequence is CASTTLNTEAFF. DNA for the CDR3: TGTGCCAGTACCACATTAAACACTGAAGCTTTCTTT. The whole variable domain, remainder taken from reference TRBV19 and TRBJ1-1, is DGGITQSPKYLFRKEGQNVTLSCEQNLNHDAMYWYRQDPGQGLRLIYYSQIVNDFQKGDIAEGYSVSREKKESFPLTVTSAQKNPTAFYLCASTTLNTEAFFGQGTRLTVV.

The CDR3 DNA follows: TGTGCCATCAGTGTTGATAGCGAAGGCGAGCAGTACTTC. Its protein is CAISVDSEGEQYF. V usage is TRBV10-3 and J usage is TRBJ2-7; tentative D call: TRBD2 (5 bases). Germline V gene lookup returns CDR1 ENHRY and CDR2 SYGVKD. V gave up 4 bases and J gave up 6 bases, with 13 bases separating them. This CDR3 comprises 13 residues.

The gene calls are TRBV6-1 and TRBJ1-2; TRBD1 might be the D (5 bases). Germline CDR1 is MNHNS and CDR2 is SASEGT. The CDR3 spans 14 residues. Between the trimmed V and J ends, which lost 7 bases and 2 bases, there was a span of 14 bases. For the CDR3, the DNA is TGTGCCAGCACCCGAGGAGGGGTAAACTATGGCTACACCTTC. Translating gives CASTRGGVNYGYTF.

The chain carries TRBV27 and TRBJ2-3; maybe TRBD1 (5 bases). CDR1 and CDR2 (germline): MNHEY, SMNVEV (reference sequence). The CDR3 length is 14 residues. V was trimmed by 6 bases and J by 3 bases, leaving 13 bases between them. The CDR3 here is CASRDTIRTDTQYF. DNA of the CDR3: TGTGCCAGCAGGGACACAATCAGAACAGATACGCAGTATTTT.

V gene TRBV28 combines with J gene TRBJ1-2; D is perhaps TRBD1 (5 bases). V was trimmed by 8 bases and J by 3 bases, leaving 13 bases between them. The CDR3 sequence is 13 residues long. Germline V gene sequence: CDR1 MDHEN, CDR2 SYDVKM. CDR3 bases: TGTGCCAGCGGAACGACAGTGGACTATGGCTACACCTTC. Its translation is CASGTTVDYGYTF.

The V and J genes are TRBV6-6 and TRBJ1-3, with D perhaps matching TRBD1 (5 bases). Trimming cost V 5 bases and J 2 bases, with 10 bases left between them. This CDR3 region has 14 residues. Germline assignment: CDR1 MNHNY and CDR2 SVGAGI (reference sequence). The CDR3: CASSKQGAGNTIYF. The CDR3 region has the DNA TGTGCCAGCAGTAAGCAGGGTGCTGGAAACACCATATATTTT.

This sequence joins TRBV11-2 and TRBJ1-6; D might be TRBD1 (5 bases). V dropped 5 bases and J dropped 11 bases, with 13 bases sitting between them. The germline CDR1 and CDR2 sequences are SGHAT and FQNNGV. The CDR3 runs to 13 residues. The CDR3 bases are TGTGCCAGCAGCCCCCAGTTGGGGCCACCCCTCCACTTT. This encodes CASSPQLGPPLHF. The complete variable domain, with remaining parts taken from reference TRBV11-2 and TRBJ1-6, reads EAGVAQSPRYKIIEKRQSVAFWCNPISGHATLYWYQQILGQGPKLLIQFQNNGVVDDSQLPKDRFSAERLKGVDSTLKIQPAKLEDSAVYLCASSPQLGPPLHFGNGTRLTVT.

The chain is built from TRBV7-2 and TRBJ1-4; D call uncertain. This CDR3 has 16 amino acids. Trimming pared 0 bases from V and 3 bases from J, leaving 11 bases between. Germline loops: CDR1 SGHTA, CDR2 FQGNSA. The chain's CDR3 is CASSLAGASANEKLFF. CDR3 bases: TGTGCCAGCAGCTTAGCGGGCGCGTCAGCTAATGAAAAACTGTTTTTT.

The J gene is TRBJ2-7, the V gene TRBV27; 10 bases line up with TRBD2. This CDR3 has 14 amino acids. CDR1 and CDR2 from the germline V gene are MNHEY and SMNVEV (reference sequence). V lost 11 bases to trimming and J lost 0 bases; unmatched junction nucleotides: 7. CDR3 in DNA: TGTGCCTCAAGACTAGCGGGTAGCTCCTACGAGCAGTACTTC. Its translation: CASRLAGSSYEQYF.

This rearrangement joins TRBV6-5 to TRBJ1-2; TRBD1 is a possible D gene (5 bases). This CDR3 spans 14 amino acids. V was cut by 3 bases and J by 3 bases, with 11 bases left in between. CDR1 and CDR2 (germline): MNHEY, SVGAGI. The CDR3 sequence: CASSYRGSDYGYTF. In nucleotides, the CDR3 is TGTGCCAGCAGTTATAGGGGCTCCGACTATGGCTACACCTTC.

CDR3 in DNA: TGTGCCAGCACCAAACACCTGGACAGGGGGTACGAGCAGTACTTC. Residues: CASTKHLDRGYEQYF. The chain couples TRBV5-6 to TRBJ2-7; 10 nucleotides agree with TRBD1. This CDR3 contains 15 residues. The ends lost 6 bases at V and 4 bases at J; junction bases unmatched: 10. Germline V gene lookup returns CDR1 SGHDT and CDR2 YYEEEE. The variable domain in full, completed from reference TRBV5-6 and TRBJ2-7, reads DAGVTQSPTHLIKTRGQQVTLRCSPKSGHDTVSWYQQALGQGPQFIFQYYEEEERQRGNFPDRFSGHQFPNYSSELNVNALLLGDSALYLCASTKHLDRGYEQYFGPGTRLTVT.

This chain joins TRBV5-4 and TRBJ1-3; D perhaps matches TRBD1 (5 bases). Trimming took 4 bases from V and 2 from J, leaving 16 bases between them. The CDR3 covers 16 residues. Germline V gene sequence: CDR1 SGHNT, CDR2 YYREEE (reference sequence). The CDR3 spells CASSPQDGGAGNTIYF. The CDR3 DNA follows: TGTGCCAGCAGCCCACAGGACGGAGGGGCTGGAAACACCATATATTTT.

This rearrangement joins TRBV30 to TRBJ2-7; TRBD1 matches 8 bases. Trimming at V came to 6 bases and at J to 3 bases, leaving 7 bases not matched to a gene. CDR3 length: 13 amino acids. Germline V gene sequence: CDR1 GTSNPN, CDR2 SVGIG (reference sequence). The CDR3 is CACIGTGLYEQYF. The CDR3 DNA reads as TGTGCCTGCATCGGGACAGGACTCTACGAGCAGTACTTC.

This clone appeared once. This sequence joins TRBV7-8 and TRBJ2-5; 9 positions agree with TRBD2. Germline assignment: CDR1 SGHVS and CDR2 FQNEAQ. Trimming at V came to 5 bases and at J to 3 bases, leaving 22 bases not matched to a gene. This CDR3 region has 20 residues. The CDR3 reads CASSPPVWAGGLQPKETQYF. CDR3 nucleotides: TGTGCCAGCAGCCCCCCGGTCTGGGCGGGGGGGCTTCAACCCAAAGAGACCCAGTACTTC.

J is TRBJ2-2 and V is TRBV7-9; 8 positions agree with TRBD2. Germline CDR1 is SEHNR and CDR2 is FQNEAQ (reference sequence). The CDR3 contains 13 residues. Germline trimming cut 7 bases from V and 7 bases from J; bases unmatched to any gene: 5. The CDR3 region is CASTREGYGELFF. The DNA for the CDR3 is TGTGCCAGCACCCGGGAGGGCTACGGGGAGCTGTTTTTT.